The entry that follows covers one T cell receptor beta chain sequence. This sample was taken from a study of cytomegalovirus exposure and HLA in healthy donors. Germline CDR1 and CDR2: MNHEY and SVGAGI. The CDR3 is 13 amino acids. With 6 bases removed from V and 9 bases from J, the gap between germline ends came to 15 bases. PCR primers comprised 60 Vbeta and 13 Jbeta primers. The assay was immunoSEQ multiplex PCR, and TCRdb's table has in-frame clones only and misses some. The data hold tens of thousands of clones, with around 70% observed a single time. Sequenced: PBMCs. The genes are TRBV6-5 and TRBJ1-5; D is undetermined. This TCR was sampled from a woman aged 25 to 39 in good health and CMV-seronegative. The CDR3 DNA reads TGTGCCAGCAGAGGAGGGCCCATCGCGCCCCAGCATTTT. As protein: CASRGGPIAPQHF.